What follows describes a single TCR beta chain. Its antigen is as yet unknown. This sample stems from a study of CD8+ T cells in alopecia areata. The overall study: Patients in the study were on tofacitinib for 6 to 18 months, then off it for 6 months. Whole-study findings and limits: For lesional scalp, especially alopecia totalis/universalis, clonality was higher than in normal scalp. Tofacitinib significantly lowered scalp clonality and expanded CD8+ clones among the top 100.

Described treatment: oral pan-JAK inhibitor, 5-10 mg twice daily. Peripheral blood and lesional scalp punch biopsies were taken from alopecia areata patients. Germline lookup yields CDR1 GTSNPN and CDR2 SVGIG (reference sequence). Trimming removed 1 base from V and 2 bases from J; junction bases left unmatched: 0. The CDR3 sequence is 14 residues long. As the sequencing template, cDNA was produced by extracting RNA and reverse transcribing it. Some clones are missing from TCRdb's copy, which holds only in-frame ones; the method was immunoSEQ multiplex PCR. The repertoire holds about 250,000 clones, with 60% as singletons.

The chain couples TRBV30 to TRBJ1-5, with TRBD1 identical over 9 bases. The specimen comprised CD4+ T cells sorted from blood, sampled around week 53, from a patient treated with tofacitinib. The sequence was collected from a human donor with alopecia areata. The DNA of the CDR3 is TGTGCCTGGAGTGGGGACAGGGGCAATCAGCCCCAGCATTTT. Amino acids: CAWSGDRGNQPQHF.